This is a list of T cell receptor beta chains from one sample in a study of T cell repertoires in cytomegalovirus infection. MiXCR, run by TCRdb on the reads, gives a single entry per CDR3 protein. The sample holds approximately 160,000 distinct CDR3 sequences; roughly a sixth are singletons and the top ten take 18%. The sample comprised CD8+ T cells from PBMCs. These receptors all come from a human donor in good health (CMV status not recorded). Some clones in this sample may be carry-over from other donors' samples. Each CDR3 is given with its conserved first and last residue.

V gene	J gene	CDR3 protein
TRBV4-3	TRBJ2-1	CASSQGRQGRRDNEQFF
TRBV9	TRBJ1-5	CASSVGGGLGQPQHF
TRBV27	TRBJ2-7	CASSPLGINSYEQYF
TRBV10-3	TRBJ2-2	CAMGTGVNTGELFF
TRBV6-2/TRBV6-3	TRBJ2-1	CARSEGTGVQHEQFF
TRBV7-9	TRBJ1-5	CASSLVFPGASNQPQHF
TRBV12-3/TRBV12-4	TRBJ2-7	CASSWDPYEQYF
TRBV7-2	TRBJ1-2	CASRRQSNYGYTF
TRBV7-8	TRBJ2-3	CASSLAGTASTDTQYF
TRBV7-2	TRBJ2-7	CASSLGGYREQYF
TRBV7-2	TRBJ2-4	CASSSSVLAKNSQYF
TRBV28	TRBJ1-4	CASSQFTGGAYEKLFF
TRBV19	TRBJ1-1	CASTLTGGGPEAFF
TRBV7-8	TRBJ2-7	CASSPLFYEQYF